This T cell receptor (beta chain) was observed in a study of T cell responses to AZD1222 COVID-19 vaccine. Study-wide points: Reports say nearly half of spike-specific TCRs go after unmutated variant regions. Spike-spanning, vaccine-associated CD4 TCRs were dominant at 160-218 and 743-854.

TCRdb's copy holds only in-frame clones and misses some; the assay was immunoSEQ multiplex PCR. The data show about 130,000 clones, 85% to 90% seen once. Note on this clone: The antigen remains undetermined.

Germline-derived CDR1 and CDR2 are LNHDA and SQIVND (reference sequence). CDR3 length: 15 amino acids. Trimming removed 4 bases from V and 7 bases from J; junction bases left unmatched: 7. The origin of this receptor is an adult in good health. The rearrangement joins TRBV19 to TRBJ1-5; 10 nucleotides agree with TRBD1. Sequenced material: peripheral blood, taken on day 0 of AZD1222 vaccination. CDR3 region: CASSNGQGGGQPQHF. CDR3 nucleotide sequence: TGTGCCAGTAGTAACGGACAGGGGGGCGGACAGCCCCAGCATTTT.